The T cell receptor (beta chain) described here comes from a study of blood T cell repertoires in COVID-19. Assay: immunoSEQ multiplex PCR; the TCRdb copy retains only in-frame clones and omits some. Here the sample spans about 330,000 clones, approximately 88% being singletons. This CDR3 spans 14 amino acids. Trimming removed 1 base at V and 3 bases at J, with 8 bases between. Sequencing used peripheral blood. The source of this sequence is a woman aged 50 to 60 with active or convalescent COVID-19. The chain has TRBV5-3 and TRBJ2-1; D is perhaps TRBD2 (5 bases). TRBV5-3 is sorted into the ORF group, with uncertain function. CDR3 in DNA: TGTGCCAGAAGCTTGCCGGGGAACTACAATGAGCAGTTCTTC. It codes for CARSLPGNYNEQFF.